This entry lists 6 T cell receptor beta chains sequenced from one sample in a study of blood T cell repertoires in COVID-19 (dated by TCRdb to the early 2020s). The library was made by the immunoSEQ multiplex PCR assay. The table was pulled from immuneACCESS by TCRdb, which kept in-frame rearrangements only. Such tables lose some clones; where checked, under half of the loss comes from unresolved V genes, and the rest has no known cause. Recorded for this sample are 350,000 to 400,000 clones; 85% to 90% of them occurred a single time. Around 1% of the sample comes from the top ten. Sequences were obtained from PBMCs or T cells enriched from blood (not recorded which). The receptors come from a man aged 18 to 29 who had recovered from COVID-19.

The V call is TRBV18, the J call TRBJ1-2; TRBD1 might be the D (5 bases). The CDR3 covers 18 residues. Germline CDR1 KGHSH, CDR2 LQKENI. Trimming stripped 3 bases from V and 3 bases from J, with 23 bases between. In DNA form, the CDR3 reads TGTGCCAGCTCACCCGAAATCAGGGTAATGGTTCGGGACTATGGCTACACCTTC. Protein: CASSPEIRVMVRDYGYTF. The complete variable domain, with remaining parts taken from reference TRBV18 and TRBJ1-2, reads NAGVMQNPRHLVRRRGQEARLRCSPMKGHSHVYWYRQLPEEGLKFMVYLQKENIIDESGMPKERFSAEFPKEGPSILRIQQVVRGDSAAYFCASSPEIRVMVRDYGYTFGSGTRLTVV.

The chain couples TRBV4-1 to TRBJ1-5; the D is unclear. The V end lost 0 bases, the J end lost 2 bases, and 8 bases lay between the germline ends. The CDR3 consists of 15 residues. Germline V lookup: CDR1 MGHRA, CDR2 YSYEKL. The CDR3 loop reads CASSQDSGGNQPQHF. The CDR3 nucleotides are TGCGCCAGCAGCCAAGATTCCGGGGGCAATCAGCCCCAGCATTTT.

The chain carries TRBV7-6 and TRBJ2-7; D possibly corresponds to TRBD1 (6 bases). The ends were cut back, 5 bases at V and 2 bases at J, with 13 bases in the middle. CDR1 SGHVS and CDR2 FNYEAQ come from the germline V gene. The CDR3 runs to 14 residues. CDR3 in amino acids: CASSKGTPPYEQYF. CDR3 nucleotide sequence: TGTGCCAGCAGCAAGGGGACACCCCCCTACGAGCAGTACTTC.

The CDR3 coding sequence is TGCAGCGCTGAGGTAGGGGCTGTAACTGAAGCTTTCTTT. Translated, it gives CSAEVGAVTEAFF. V and J are TRBV29-1 and TRBJ1-1; possibly TRBD1 for D (5 bases). V shed 7 bases and J shed 5 bases, with 17 bases lying between them. The CDR3 length is 13 residues. Germline-derived CDR1 and CDR2 are SQVTM and ANQGSEA.

The chain carries TRBV11-2 and TRBJ1-2; 8 bases align to TRBD1. The germline V gene encodes CDR1 SGHAT and CDR2 FQNNGV. The CDR3 loop spans 15 amino acids. Trimming at V came to 2 bases and at J to 4 bases, leaving 6 bases not matched to a gene. The CDR3 spells CASSLTDRGGYGYTF. The CDR3 DNA is TGTGCCAGCAGCTTAACCGACAGGGGTGGCTATGGCTACACCTTC.

The gene calls are TRBV4-1 and TRBJ1-4; the D is unclear. Trimming stripped 4 bases from V and 0 bases from J, with 6 bases between. The length of the CDR3 is 14 residues. Germline-derived CDR1 and CDR2 are MGHRA and YSYEKL. The CDR3 DNA reads TGCGCCAGCAGCCTTGTAACAACTAATGAAAAACTGTTTTTT. It is translated as CASSLVTTNEKLFF.